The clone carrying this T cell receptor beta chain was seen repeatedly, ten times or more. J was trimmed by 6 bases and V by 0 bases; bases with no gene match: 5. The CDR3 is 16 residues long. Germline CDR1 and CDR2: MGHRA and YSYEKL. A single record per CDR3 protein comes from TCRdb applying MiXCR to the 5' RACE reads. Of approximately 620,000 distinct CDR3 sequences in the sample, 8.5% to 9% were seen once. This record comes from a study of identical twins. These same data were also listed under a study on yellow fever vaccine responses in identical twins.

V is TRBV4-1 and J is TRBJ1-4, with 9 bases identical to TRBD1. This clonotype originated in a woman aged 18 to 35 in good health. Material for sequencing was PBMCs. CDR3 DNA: TGCGCCAGCAGCCAAGATCGTTGGACAGGGGATGAAAAACTGTTTTTT. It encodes CASSQDRWTGDEKLFF.